These T cell receptor beta chains were read from a single sample in a study of T cells after yellow fever vaccination. MiXCR, run by TCRdb on the 5' RACE reads, gives a single entry per CDR3 protein. There are a few hundred thousand distinct CDR3 sequences in the sample; around 8.1% occur only once, and approximately 15% lies in the top ten. The input for sequencing was PBMCs, taken more than 35 days after the first yellow fever vaccination. The receptors shown here come from a man between 18 and 29 years old who received the YFV17D yellow fever vaccine. Both conserved end residues are part of each CDR3. Each record gives: clone size, J gene, V gene, D gene, CDR3 DNA, CDR3 protein. The D gene is left open where the match is weak. Clone size is not always given. Where it is, it says once, few, many or a class for expanded clones.

clone_size: NA; j_call: TRBJ1-6; v_call: TRBV4-1; d_call: NA; cdr3_nt: TGCGCCAGCAGCCACAAGAATAATTCACCCCTCCACTTT; cdr3_aa: CASSHKNNSPLHF
clone_size: few; j_call: TRBJ1-1; v_call: TRBV5-1; d_call: NA; cdr3_nt: TGCGCCAGCAGCCCGGACAGCACGAACACTGAAGCTTTCTTT; cdr3_aa: CASSPDSTNTEAFF
clone_size: NA; j_call: TRBJ1-4; v_call: TRBV27; d_call: NA; cdr3_nt: TGTGCCAGCAGTTTCATAACAGACCGAAATGAAAAACTGTTTTTT; cdr3_aa: CASSFITDRNEKLFF
clone_size: NA; j_call: TRBJ1-4; v_call: TRBV10-3; d_call: NA; cdr3_nt: TGTGTCACGCAGACCCAGGTTGATGAAAAACTGTTTTTT; cdr3_aa: CVTQTQVDEKLFF
clone_size: few; j_call: TRBJ2-5; v_call: TRBV7-2; d_call: TRBD2; cdr3_nt: TGTGCCAGCAGCACTAGCGGGGGGGCCGGTGAGACCCAGTACTTC; cdr3_aa: CASSTSGGAGETQYF
clone_size: many; j_call: TRBJ2-1; v_call: TRBV7-9; d_call: TRBD1; cdr3_nt: TGTGCCAGCAGCTTAGTGTGGACAGGGGGCCACAATGAGCAGTTCTTC; cdr3_aa: CASSLVWTGGHNEQFF
clone_size: few; j_call: TRBJ1-5; v_call: TRBV20-1; d_call: NA; cdr3_nt: TGCAGTGCTAGAGATCCCGTAGGGAGGCGGGATAGCAATCAGCCCCAGCATTTT; cdr3_aa: CSARDPVGRRDSNQPQHF
clone_size: NA; j_call: TRBJ2-2; v_call: TRBV5-1; d_call: NA; cdr3_nt: TGCGCCAGCAGCTTGGATCAGACCCTGACGAACACCGGGGAGCTGTTTTTT; cdr3_aa: CASSLDQTLTNTGELFF
clone_size: many; j_call: TRBJ2-5; v_call: TRBV5-1; d_call: TRBD2; cdr3_nt: TGTGCCAGCAGCTTAGTGGGGGGGCAAGAGACCCAGTACTTC; cdr3_aa: CASSLVGGQETQYF
clone_size: few; j_call: TRBJ2-4; v_call: TRBV28; d_call: TRBD2; cdr3_nt: TGTGCCAGCAGTTTGAATGGGGAGGGAAACATTCAGTACTTC; cdr3_aa: CASSLNGEGNIQYF
clone_size: NA; j_call: TRBJ2-5; v_call: TRBV29-1; d_call: NA; cdr3_nt: TGCAGCGTAGCCGGCTCCACTAGAGCCGGGGCGGAGACCCAGTACTTC; cdr3_aa: CSVAGSTRAGAETQYF
clone_size: few; j_call: TRBJ2-3; v_call: TRBV27; d_call: NA; cdr3_nt: TGTGCCAGCAGTCGCTCGAGGGGCGGGGCCACAGATACGCAGTATTTT; cdr3_aa: CASSRSRGGATDTQYF
clone_size: few; j_call: TRBJ2-1; v_call: TRBV9; d_call: TRBD2; cdr3_nt: TGTGCCAGCAGCGTAGCCGGGACTACCTACAATGAGCAGTTCTTC; cdr3_aa: CASSVAGTTYNEQFF
clone_size: few; j_call: TRBJ2-6; v_call: TRBV4-3; d_call: NA; cdr3_nt: TGCGCCAGCAGCCAAGGGGAATCTGGGGCCAACGTCCTGACTTTC; cdr3_aa: CASSQGESGANVLTF
clone_size: NA; j_call: TRBJ1-6; v_call: TRBV4-1; d_call: NA; cdr3_nt: TGCGCCAGCAGCCATACGGAAGGGCAGGCTCGAGCCCTCCACTTT; cdr3_aa: CASSHTEGQARALHF
clone_size: many; j_call: TRBJ2-1; v_call: TRBV6-2/TRBV6-3; d_call: TRBD2; cdr3_nt: TGTGCCAGCACCTTAGGAGCGGGGGGATACAATGAGCAGTTCTTC; cdr3_aa: CASTLGAGGYNEQFF